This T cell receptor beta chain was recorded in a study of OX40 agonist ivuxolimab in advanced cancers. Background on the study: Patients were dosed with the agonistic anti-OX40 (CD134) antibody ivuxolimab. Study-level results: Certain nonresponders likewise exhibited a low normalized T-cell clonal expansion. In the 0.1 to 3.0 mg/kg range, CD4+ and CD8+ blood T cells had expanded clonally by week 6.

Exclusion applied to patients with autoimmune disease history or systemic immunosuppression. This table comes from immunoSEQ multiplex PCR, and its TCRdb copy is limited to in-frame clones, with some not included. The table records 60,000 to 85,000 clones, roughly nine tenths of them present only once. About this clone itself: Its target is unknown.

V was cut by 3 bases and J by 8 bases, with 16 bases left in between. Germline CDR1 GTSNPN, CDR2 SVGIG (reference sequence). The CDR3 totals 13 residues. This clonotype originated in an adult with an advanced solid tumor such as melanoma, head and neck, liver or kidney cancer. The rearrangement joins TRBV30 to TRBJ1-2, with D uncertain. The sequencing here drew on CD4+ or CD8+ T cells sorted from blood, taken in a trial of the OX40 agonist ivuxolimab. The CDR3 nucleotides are TGTGCCTGGAGCCCCGACCTAGGAAGCGGCTACACCTTC. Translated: CAWSPDLGSGYTF.